Listed below are T cell receptor beta chains from one sample, sequenced in a study of T cells in localized non-small cell lung cancer. The data were produced by immunoSEQ multiplex PCR, yet TCRdb's version contains in-frame clones alone and is incomplete. The table shows around 4,000 clones, with 34% occurring only once. This sample comprised lung tumor tissue, obtained before any cancer treatment. The receptors shown here come from a man aged 40-75 years with stage II squamous cell lung carcinoma. The CDR3 runs from the conserved cysteine through the conserved F or W. The order of the fields is D gene, clone size, V gene, J gene, CDR3 protein, CDR3 DNA. The D gene is left open where the match is weak. Rows may omit the clone size; those that give it use once, few, many or a size class.

d_call: TRBD1; clone_size: NA; v_call: TRBV15; j_call: TRBJ2-7; cdr3_aa: CATSRDRGSSYEQYF; cdr3_nt: TGTGCCACCAGCAGGGACAGGGGGAGCTCCTACGAGCAGTACTTC
d_call: NA; clone_size: NA; v_call: TRBV6-8; j_call: TRBJ1-1; cdr3_aa: CASSYQGHPEAFF; cdr3_nt: TGTGCCAGCAGTTACCAGGGACACCCTGAAGCTTTCTTT
d_call: TRBD1; clone_size: NA; v_call: TRBV19; j_call: TRBJ2-7; cdr3_aa: CASSIGAGGFYEQYF; cdr3_nt: TGTGCCAGTAGTATTGGGGCAGGGGGCTTCTACGAGCAGTACTTC
d_call: NA; clone_size: NA; v_call: TRBV19; j_call: TRBJ1-5; cdr3_aa: CASSKGGEGQPQHF; cdr3_nt: TGTGCCAGTAGTAAGGGGGGCGAAGGACAGCCCCAGCATTTT
d_call: NA; clone_size: NA; v_call: TRBV30; j_call: TRBJ2-3; cdr3_aa: CAWSVWGADTQYF; cdr3_nt: TGTGCCTGGAGTGTATGGGGAGCAGATACGCAGTATTTT
d_call: NA; clone_size: NA; v_call: TRBV11-3; j_call: TRBJ2-1; cdr3_aa: CASSLNPGVSYNEQFF; cdr3_nt: TGTGCCAGCAGCTTAAACCCCGGGGTATCCTACAATGAGCAGTTCTTC
d_call: TRBD1; clone_size: NA; v_call: TRBV19; j_call: TRBJ1-5; cdr3_aa: CASSPRDSGDQPQHF; cdr3_nt: TGTGCCAGTAGTCCGCGGGACAGTGGAGATCAGCCCCAGCATTTT
d_call: NA; clone_size: NA; v_call: TRBV29-1; j_call: TRBJ1-4; cdr3_aa: CSVTLTGSTNEKLFF; cdr3_nt: TGCAGCGTCACATTAACAGGGTCAACTAATGAAAAACTGTTTTTT
d_call: NA; clone_size: NA; v_call: TRBV6-8; j_call: TRBJ2-3; cdr3_aa: CASSADGDTQYF; cdr3_nt: TGTGCCAGCAGCGCCGACGGGGATACGCAGTATTTT
d_call: NA; clone_size: once; v_call: TRBV1; j_call: TRBJ2-7; cdr3_aa: CTSSQDGGSYEQYF; cdr3_nt: TGCACCAGCAGCCAAGACGGGGGCTCCTACGAGCAGTACTTC
d_call: NA; clone_size: NA; v_call: TRBV11-3; j_call: TRBJ1-1; cdr3_aa: CASSLVGRGTEAFF; cdr3_nt: TGTGCCAGCAGCTTAGTAGGTCGGGGGACTGAAGCTTTCTTT
d_call: NA; clone_size: once; v_call: TRBV19; j_call: TRBJ1-2; cdr3_aa: CASSIGPGNGYTF; cdr3_nt: TGTGCCAGTAGTATAGGTCCCGGGAACGGCTACACCTTC
d_call: NA; clone_size: medium-sized; v_call: TRBV11-3; j_call: TRBJ2-1; cdr3_aa: CASSFLGDYNEQFF; cdr3_nt: TGTGCCAGCAGCTTTCTAGGGGACTACAATGAGCAGTTCTTC
d_call: NA; clone_size: few; v_call: TRBV9; j_call: TRBJ1-1; cdr3_aa: CASSVLMNTEAFF; cdr3_nt: TGTGCCAGCAGCGTGCTGATGAACACTGAAGCTTTCTTT
d_call: TRBD1; clone_size: NA; v_call: TRBV15; j_call: TRBJ1-5; cdr3_aa: CATSRAGGSQPQHF; cdr3_nt: TGTGCCACCAGCAGAGCAGGGGGAAGTCAGCCCCAGCATTTT
d_call: TRBD1; clone_size: NA; v_call: TRBV15; j_call: TRBJ1-1; cdr3_aa: CATSRDYPTGTANTEAFF; cdr3_nt: TGTGCCACCAGCAGAGATTATCCCACAGGGACAGCGAACACTGAAGCTTTCTTT
d_call: NA; clone_size: medium-sized; v_call: TRBV6-8; j_call: TRBJ1-1; cdr3_aa: CASSPRDMNTEAFF; cdr3_nt: TGTGCCAGCAGTCCTAGGGACATGAACACTGAAGCTTTCTTT
d_call: TRBD1; clone_size: NA; v_call: TRBV5-1; j_call: TRBJ1-6; cdr3_aa: CASSLDQGAFSYNSPLHF; cdr3_nt: TGCGCCAGCAGCTTGGACCAGGGGGCTTTCTCCTATAATTCACCCCTCCACTTT
d_call: NA; clone_size: medium-sized; v_call: TRBV6-8; j_call: TRBJ1-1; cdr3_aa: CAISAPGAGTEAFF; cdr3_nt: TGTGCCATCAGTGCCCCAGGGGCGGGCACTGAAGCTTTCTTT
d_call: NA; clone_size: few; v_call: TRBV15; j_call: TRBJ2-7; cdr3_aa: CATSRGWGGTYEQYF; cdr3_nt: TGTGCCACCAGCAGAGGTTGGGGAGGTACCTACGAGCAGTACTTC
d_call: TRBD1; clone_size: few; v_call: TRBV9; j_call: TRBJ2-3; cdr3_aa: CASTHRDRPSDTQYF; cdr3_nt: TGTGCCAGCACACACCGGGACAGACCGTCCGATACGCAGTATTTT
d_call: NA; clone_size: NA; v_call: TRBV28; j_call: TRBJ2-1; cdr3_aa: CASSLTPGAISGNEQFF; cdr3_nt: TGTGCCAGCAGTTTAACCCCAGGGGCTATCAGTGGGAATGAGCAGTTCTTC
d_call: NA; clone_size: NA; v_call: TRBV9; j_call: TRBJ2-1; cdr3_aa: CASRIRDGYNEQFF; cdr3_nt: TGTGCCAGCAGGATCCGGGACGGCTACAATGAGCAGTTCTTC
d_call: NA; clone_size: medium-sized; v_call: TRBV6-8; j_call: TRBJ2-1; cdr3_aa: CASSWIQGNEQFF; cdr3_nt: TGTGCCAGCAGCTGGATACAGGGTAATGAGCAGTTCTTC
d_call: NA; clone_size: NA; v_call: TRBV11-3; j_call: TRBJ1-2; cdr3_aa: CASSLTTTGGYGYTF; cdr3_nt: TGTGCCAGCAGCTTAACTACGACAGGAGGCTATGGCTACACCTTC
d_call: NA; clone_size: NA; v_call: TRBV19; j_call: TRBJ1-6; cdr3_aa: CASRVAANSPLHF; cdr3_nt: TGTGCCAGTAGGGTGGCAGCTAATTCACCCCTCCACTTT
d_call: NA; clone_size: NA; v_call: TRBV19; j_call: TRBJ1-4; cdr3_aa: CASRTRGIDEKLFF; cdr3_nt: TGTGCCAGTAGAACAAGGGGCATCGATGAAAAACTGTTTTTT
d_call: TRBD2; clone_size: NA; v_call: TRBV9; j_call: TRBJ2-1; cdr3_aa: CASSELAGGHNEQFF; cdr3_nt: TGTGCCAGCAGTGAATTAGCGGGGGGCCACAATGAGCAGTTCTTC
d_call: NA; clone_size: few; v_call: TRBV19; j_call: TRBJ1-4; cdr3_aa: CASSIAGDGGKLFF; cdr3_nt: TGTGCCAGTAGTATAGCAGGAGACGGGGGAAAACTGTTTTTT
d_call: TRBD1; clone_size: few; v_call: TRBV30; j_call: TRBJ1-5; cdr3_aa: CAFTTGIQPQHF; cdr3_nt: TGTGCCTTTACGACAGGGATTCAGCCCCAGCATTTT
d_call: TRBD2; clone_size: few; v_call: TRBV7-2; j_call: TRBJ2-7; cdr3_aa: CASSPGRGSGREQYF; cdr3_nt: TGTGCCAGCAGCCCTGGGAGGGGATCCGGTCGGGAGCAGTACTTC
d_call: NA; clone_size: few; v_call: TRBV28; j_call: TRBJ2-7; cdr3_aa: CASSLPLHPYEQYF; cdr3_nt: TGTGCCAGCAGTTTACCCCTCCACCCCTACGAGCAGTACTTC